The rows below give T cell receptor beta chains drawn from one sample of a study of blood T cells in healthy people across ages. TCRdb reprocessed the 5' RACE reads with MiXCR, giving one entry per CDR3 protein. This table holds 1.5 million to 1.9 million distinct CDR3 sequences, roughly 43% found once. Sequenced: blood. These TCRs come from a woman aged 18-29 years in good health. CDR3s include the opening cysteine and the closing phenylalanine or tryptophan. A D gene is named only where the DNA matches it firmly. Some rows have no size entry. The others give once, few or many, or a class for an expanded clone.

d_call: NA
j_call: TRBJ1-6
clone_size: NA
v_call: TRBV27
cdr3_aa: CASSFGVPSGTLHF
cdr3_nt: TGTGCCAGCAGTTTTGGGGTACCCTCGGGAACCCTCCACTTT

d_call: NA
j_call: TRBJ2-7
clone_size: few
v_call: TRBV5-1
cdr3_aa: CASSLVDSTYEQYF
cdr3_nt: TGCGCCAGCAGCTTGGTGGACTCTACCTACGAGCAGTACTTC

d_call: NA
j_call: TRBJ2-3
clone_size: few
v_call: TRBV6-5
cdr3_aa: CASSSGDTYTDTQYF
cdr3_nt: TGTGCCAGCAGTTCTGGGGACACTTACACAGATACGCAGTATTTT

d_call: TRBD1
j_call: TRBJ1-2
clone_size: NA
v_call: TRBV9
cdr3_aa: CASSTDRGNSYGYTF
cdr3_nt: TGTGCCAGCAGCACGGACAGGGGGAATAGCTATGGCTACACCTTC

d_call: NA
j_call: TRBJ2-5
clone_size: NA
v_call: TRBV28
cdr3_aa: CASRIGLLGVGTQYF
cdr3_nt: TGTGCCAGCAGAATCGGACTATTGGGGGTTGGGACCCAGTACTTC

d_call: NA
j_call: TRBJ1-6
clone_size: few
v_call: TRBV20-1
cdr3_aa: CSASETGVRNSPLHF
cdr3_nt: TGCAGTGCTAGCGAGACGGGGGTAAGGAATTCACCCCTCCACTTT

d_call: NA
j_call: TRBJ2-1
clone_size: NA
v_call: TRBV6-2/TRBV6-3
cdr3_aa: CASSYGGKNEQFF
cdr3_nt: TGTGCCAGCAGTTACGGCGGGAAAAATGAGCAGTTCTTC

d_call: NA
j_call: TRBJ1-1
clone_size: few
v_call: TRBV7-2
cdr3_aa: CASRGGSDVMNTEAFF
cdr3_nt: TGTGCCAGCAGGGGCGGGTCCGACGTAATGAACACTGAAGCTTTCTTT

d_call: NA
j_call: TRBJ2-7
clone_size: few
v_call: TRBV5-6
cdr3_aa: CASSLISAYYEQYF
cdr3_nt: TGTGCCAGCAGCTTGATCAGCGCGTACTACGAGCAGTACTTC

d_call: TRBD1
j_call: TRBJ2-3
clone_size: NA
v_call: TRBV7-9
cdr3_aa: CASSAGTASTDTQYF
cdr3_nt: TGTGCCAGCAGCGCAGGGACAGCTAGCACAGATACGCAGTATTTT

d_call: NA
j_call: TRBJ2-3
clone_size: NA
v_call: TRBV20-1
cdr3_aa: CSARDPMRASTDTQYF
cdr3_nt: TGCAGTGCTAGAGACCCCATGAGGGCGAGCACAGATACGCAGTATTTT

d_call: NA
j_call: TRBJ1-1
clone_size: few
v_call: TRBV12-3/TRBV12-4
cdr3_aa: CASSATEKAFF
cdr3_nt: TGTGCCAGCAGTGCAACAGAGAAAGCTTTCTTT

d_call: TRBD1
j_call: TRBJ2-1
clone_size: many
v_call: TRBV12-3/TRBV12-4
cdr3_aa: CASRSTGGGNEQFF
cdr3_nt: TGTGCCAGCAGGTCGACAGGGGGAGGTAATGAGCAGTTCTTC

d_call: NA
j_call: TRBJ1-1
clone_size: few
v_call: TRBV10-3
cdr3_aa: CAISLPGGTEAFF
cdr3_nt: TGTGCCATCAGTCTCCCGGGGGGCACTGAAGCTTTCTTT

d_call: NA
j_call: TRBJ1-2
clone_size: NA
v_call: TRBV28
cdr3_aa: CASKRDPGLLNYGYTF
cdr3_nt: TGTGCCAGCAAAAGGGACCCCGGACTGTTAAACTATGGCTACACCTTC

d_call: NA
j_call: TRBJ2-3
clone_size: few
v_call: TRBV7-2
cdr3_aa: CASSYQFTDTQYF
cdr3_nt: TGTGCCAGCAGCTACCAGTTCACAGATACGCAGTATTTT

d_call: NA
j_call: TRBJ2-3
clone_size: NA
v_call: TRBV12-3/TRBV12-4
cdr3_aa: CASSLLGQGITDTQYF
cdr3_nt: TGTGCCAGCAGCCTTTTGGGGCAGGGGATCACAGATACGCAGTATTTT

d_call: NA
j_call: TRBJ2-4
clone_size: NA
v_call: TRBV6-5
cdr3_aa: CASSYAGITKNIQYF
cdr3_nt: TGTGCCAGCAGTTACGCGGGGATCACCAAAAACATTCAGTACTTC

d_call: TRBD1
j_call: TRBJ2-5
clone_size: NA
v_call: TRBV20-1
cdr3_aa: CSAREGRGKETQYF
cdr3_nt: TGCAGTGCTAGAGAGGGCAGGGGGAAAGAGACCCAGTACTTC

d_call: NA
j_call: TRBJ2-7
clone_size: NA
v_call: TRBV20-1
cdr3_aa: CSARPTVSYEQYF
cdr3_nt: TGCAGTGCTAGACCGACGGTATCCTACGAGCAGTACTTC

d_call: NA
j_call: TRBJ1-1
clone_size: once
v_call: TRBV5-1
cdr3_aa: CASSFAILGTEAFF
cdr3_nt: TGCGCCAGCAGCTTCGCCATACTTGGAACTGAAGCTTTCTTT

d_call: NA
j_call: TRBJ1-2
clone_size: many
v_call: TRBV25-1
cdr3_aa: CASSDPQGRNYGYTF
cdr3_nt: TGTGCCAGCAGTGATCCGCAGGGGAGGAACTATGGCTACACCTTC

d_call: TRBD1
j_call: TRBJ2-1
clone_size: few
v_call: TRBV6-1
cdr3_aa: CASRLTGPNEQFF
cdr3_nt: TGTGCCAGCAGACTGACAGGGCCAAATGAGCAGTTCTTC

d_call: TRBD2
j_call: TRBJ2-7
clone_size: NA
v_call: TRBV20-1
cdr3_aa: CSAPRGGDYEQYF
cdr3_nt: TGCAGTGCCCCCCGGGGGGGGGACTACGAGCAGTACTTC

d_call: NA
j_call: TRBJ2-7
clone_size: few
v_call: TRBV5-1
cdr3_aa: CASNFDRGSYNEQYF
cdr3_nt: TGCGCCAGCAACTTTGACAGAGGCTCCTACAATGAGCAGTACTTC

d_call: NA
j_call: TRBJ2-7
clone_size: NA
v_call: TRBV10-3
cdr3_aa: CATGVYEQYF
cdr3_nt: TGTGCGACCGGAGTTTACGAGCAGTACTTC

d_call: NA
j_call: TRBJ1-2
clone_size: few
v_call: TRBV5-1
cdr3_aa: CASSLPAHGYTF
cdr3_nt: TGCGCCAGCAGCTTGCCGGCCCATGGCTACACCTTC

d_call: NA
j_call: TRBJ2-3
clone_size: NA
v_call: TRBV27
cdr3_aa: CASRPQRALFSDTQYF
cdr3_nt: TGTGCCAGCAGACCACAGAGGGCCCTCTTTTCAGATACGCAGTATTTT

d_call: NA
j_call: TRBJ2-5
clone_size: NA
v_call: TRBV29-1
cdr3_aa: CSVVAFQETQYF
cdr3_nt: TGCAGCGTTGTTGCCTTTCAAGAGACCCAGTACTTC

d_call: TRBD1
j_call: TRBJ2-1
clone_size: few
v_call: TRBV6-1
cdr3_aa: CASSGTGFNEQFF
cdr3_nt: TGTGCCAGCAGTGGGACAGGGTTCAATGAGCAGTTCTTC

d_call: NA
j_call: TRBJ1-2
clone_size: many
v_call: TRBV20-1
cdr3_aa: CSARDVAGYTF
cdr3_nt: TGCAGTGCTAGAGATGTCGCGGGCTACACCTTC